The present TCR beta chain was sequenced within a study of tumor-infiltrating lymphocytes in primary liver carcinoma. The wider study: These patients were men and women whose ages were 30 to 69 years. Tumors measured roughly 4.2 to 10 cm and were stage T1-T3 N0M0.

A constant-region primer primed TCR beta cDNA synthesis from roughly 500 ng of total RNA. ARM-PCR, slightly modified, supplied the TCR beta libraries through three nested multiplex PCR rounds. TCRdb ran MiXCR on the multiplex PCR reads and lists one entry per CDR3 protein. Found here are about 200,000 distinct CDR3 sequences, just under 85% of them singletons; the top ten hold about a sixth. As regards this clonotype: One end of the junction does not line up with germline, which may come from a read error.

Investigators took RNA and DNA out together from 20-30 mg of unsorted bulk tissue. Patients were chronically HBV-infected and treatment-naive. Every tumor sample held more than 80% viable tumor cells. Sample: tumor tissue from primary liver carcinoma. The TCR originated in a man aged 40-50 years with primary liver carcinoma and hepatitis B virus infection.

The DNA of the CDR3 is TGCGCCAGCAGCCGGACAGGGGGTGACTATGCCTACACCTTC. It translates to CASSRTGGDYAYTF. This chain connects TRBV4-1 to TRBJ1-2; 10 nucleotides line up with TRBD1. The length of the CDR3 is 14 residues. Germline values: CDR1 MGHRA, CDR2 YSYEKL.